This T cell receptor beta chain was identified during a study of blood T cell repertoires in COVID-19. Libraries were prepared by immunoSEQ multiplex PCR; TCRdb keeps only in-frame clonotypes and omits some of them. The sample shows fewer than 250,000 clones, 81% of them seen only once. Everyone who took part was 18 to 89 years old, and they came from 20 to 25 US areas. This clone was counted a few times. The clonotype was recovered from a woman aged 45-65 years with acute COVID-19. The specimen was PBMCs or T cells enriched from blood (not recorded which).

The CDR3 protein is CASSSPLDSSSGANVLTF. The CDR3 bases are TGTGCCAGCAGCTCGCCCCTGGACAGTTCATCTGGGGCCAACGTCCTGACTTTC. The rearrangement joins TRBV5-6 to TRBJ2-6; possibly TRBD1 for D (6 bases). The germline CDR1 and CDR2 sequences are SGHDT and YYEEEE. V lost 3 bases and J lost 1, with 17 bases in between. The CDR3 is 18 residues long.